This entry describes one T cell receptor beta chain. Its specificity is not known. Cells sorted as Tregs were CD4+, CD25+ and CD127-/low. The CDR3 consists of 15 residues. Trimming pared 3 bases from V and 0 bases from J, leaving 14 bases between. Germline values: CDR1 DFQATT, CDR2 SNEGSKA (reference sequence). Semi-nested PCR with Nested Universal Primer A followed constant-region reverse priming of full-length variable regions. TCRdb redid the calling of the 5' RACE reads with MiXCR, one entry per CDR3 protein. The sample comprises around 44,000 distinct CDR3 sequences, about 20% of which are singletons, and around 4% rests with the top ten. Points from the study as a whole: Tumor memory CD4+ T cell TCR gene usage clustered with blood and lymph node memory CD4+ cells and lymph node naive CD4+ cells. Larger-cohort validation covered only one TCR beta V-J rearrangement. Greatest tumor Treg TCR overlap was with tumor naive CD4+ cells.

This chain links TRBV20-1 with TRBJ2-5, with D perhaps matching TRBD2 (5 bases). This TCR was recovered from a female donor with breast cancer. Sequences were obtained from Tregs sorted from blood. The CDR3 region is CSASIASLDQETQYF. In DNA form, the CDR3 reads TGCAGTGCTAGTATCGCTAGCTTAGACCAAGAGACCCAGTACTTC.